This T cell receptor beta chain was captured in a study of memory CD4+ T cells and cytomegalovirus serostatus. This CDR3 is built from 15 residues. Germline CDR1 is MDHEN and CDR2 is SYDVKM. Between the trimmed V and J ends, which lost 6 bases and 1 base, there was a span of 12 bases. Here immunoSEQ multiplex PCR was the method, and the copy in TCRdb shows in-frame clones only, minus some. The sample gives about 58,000 clones, more than 70% of which show up once; 0.5% is in the top ten. Notes on this clone: Its target is not known.

Study-wide points: Suggested: most of the CMV-linked TCR signature lies in CD4+ memory cells. Of 150 to 200 reported CMV TCRbeta sequences, just over 65 were found in memory CD4+ repertoires. A US-trained random forest predicted CMV serostatus with median AUC around 0.91.

The sort gate was single viable CD3+CD4+CD8-CD45RO+ cells for memory CD4+ T cells. The chain joins TRBV28 to TRBJ2-2, with D maybe TRBD1 (6 bases). The TCR originated in an adult in good health and CMV-seronegative. Some clones in this sample may be carry-over from other donors' samples. Source material: memory CD4+ T cells from blood. The CDR3 protein is CASSLGTKNTGELFF. The CDR3, as DNA: TGTGCCAGCAGCTTGGGGACAAAGAACACCGGGGAGCTGTTTTTT. The complete variable domain, with remaining parts taken from reference TRBV28 and TRBJ2-2, reads DVKVTQSSRYLVKRTGEKVFLECVQDMDHENMFWYRQDPGLGLRLIYFSYDVKMKEKGDIPEGYSVSREKKERFSLILESASTNQTSMYLCASSLGTKNTGELFFGEGSRLTVL.